This T cell receptor beta chain is from a study of blood T cell repertoires in COVID-19. About the study: Spain, Italy and the United States supplied samples that represented acute and convalescent COVID-19. Nucleic acid was either cDNA or gDNA, and it came from T cells, B-cell-depleted T cells, or PBMCs.

In the authors' workflow: Estimation of nucleated cell counts relied on the amplification of reference gene primers. The table came from immunoSEQ multiplex PCR; TCRdb's copy has only in-frame clones and leaves some out. Clone size and V and J calls were adopted from that table, with D and trimming inferred from the DNA. Here the sample spans around 79,000 clones, 65% to 90% being singletons. There are 13 residues in the CDR3. The ends were cut back, 5 bases at V and 1 base at J, with 8 bases in the middle. The clonotype was recovered from a woman aged 55-70 years with acute or convalescent COVID-19. The source material was peripheral blood. The chain recombines TRBV12-3 or TRBV12-4 with TRBJ1-2; the D is unclear. The DNA of the CDR3 is TGTGCCAGCAGTGGGAGGAGTAACTATGGCTACACCTTC. Protein sequence: CASSGRSNYGYTF.